The TCR beta chain described here comes from a study of post-analysis software for immune sequencing data. Study as a whole: Patients had relapsing-remitting, secondary progressive or progressive-relapsing multiple sclerosis; some lacked subtype. Whole-study results and caveats: Same-batch preparations were strongly co-clustered by F measure. Controls significantly exceeded multiple sclerosis patients in normalized Chao1 diversity. Higher frequency in patients than in controls was seen for about five TRBV segments, with TRBV5-6, TRBV5-1 and TRBV20-1 among them.

Unique molecular identifiers tagged the TCR beta cDNA libraries. Input of about 0.85 to 10 million T cells yielded some 500,000 cDNA molecules. Each CDR3 protein gets one entry after TCRdb re-called the PCR reads with MiXCR. The sample contains some 890,000 distinct CDR3 sequences, roughly half of which appear only once. The CDR3 spans 15 residues. Germline assignment: CDR1 LGHNT and CDR2 FRNRAP. V lost 0 bases and J lost 1, with 9 bases in between. Points on this clonotype: Its antigen remains unknown.

The sequence derives from a girl under 18 with multiple sclerosis. The rearrangement links TRBV12-5 to TRBJ2-5; D not resolved. The material sequenced was blood. The CDR3: CASGLVRYLQETQYF. The CDR3 DNA reads as TGTGCTAGTGGTTTGGTACGTTACCTCCAAGAGACCCAGTACTTC. Full variable domain (outside the CDR3, taken from reference TRBV12-5 and TRBJ2-5): DARVTQTPRHKVTEMGQEVTMRCQPILGHNTVFWYRQTMMQGLELLAYFRNRAPLDDSGMPKDRFSAEMPDATLATLKIQPSEPRDSAVYFCASGLVRYLQETQYFGPGTRLLVL.